The entry below gives a single T cell receptor beta chain sequence along with its context. The antigen is not known. CDR1 SGHKS and CDR2 YYEKEE come from the germline V gene (reference sequence). The V end was cut by 0 bases, the J end by 8 bases, with 15 bases between. This CDR3 spans 15 amino acids. This record belongs to a study of blood T cells in healthy people across ages. Study conclusions and caveats: Diversity was estimated from one million T cells, and these estimates were considered underestimates. TCR beta diversity, measured per million T cells, fell in a roughly linear way with age.

Using a J-beta primer mix together with a sample-barcoded 5' primer, a second PCR was run for roughly 6 to 11 cycles. The authors tagged each cDNA molecule using a template-switch adaptor with 12 random nucleotides. Via MiXCR, TCRdb re-called the 5' RACE reads, giving one row per CDR3 protein. Among approximately 900,000 distinct CDR3 sequences listed, under 50% were seen once. It was about 9.4 milliliters of peripheral blood that were drawn from each donor. The sample was blood. The rearrangement uses TRBV5-5 and TRBJ2-1; D remains unclear. This sequence was found in a man younger than 40 in good health. The CDR3 bases are TGTGCCAGCAGCTTGGAGACCCCTGGCCTCGATGAGCAGTTCTTC. This gives the protein CASSLETPGLDEQFF.